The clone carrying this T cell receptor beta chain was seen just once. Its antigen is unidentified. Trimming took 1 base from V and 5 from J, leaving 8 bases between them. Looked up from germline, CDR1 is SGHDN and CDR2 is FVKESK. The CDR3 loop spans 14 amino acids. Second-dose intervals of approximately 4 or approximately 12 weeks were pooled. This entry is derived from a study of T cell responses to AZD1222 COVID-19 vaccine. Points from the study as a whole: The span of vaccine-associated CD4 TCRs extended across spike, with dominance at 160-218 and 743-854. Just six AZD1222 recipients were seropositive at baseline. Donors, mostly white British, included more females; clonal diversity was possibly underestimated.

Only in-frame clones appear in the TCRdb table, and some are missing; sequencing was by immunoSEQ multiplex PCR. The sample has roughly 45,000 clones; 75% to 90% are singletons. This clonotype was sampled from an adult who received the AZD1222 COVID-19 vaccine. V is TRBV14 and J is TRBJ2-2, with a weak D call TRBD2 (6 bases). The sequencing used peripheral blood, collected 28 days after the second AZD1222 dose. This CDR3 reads CASSQVRGTGELFF. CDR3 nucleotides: TGTGCCAGCAGCCAAGTTCGGGGGACCGGGGAGCTGTTTTTT.